This T cell receptor (beta chain) was found in a study of cytomegalovirus exposure and HLA in healthy donors. In the PCR, 60 Vbeta and 13 Jbeta primers were used. The assay was immunoSEQ multiplex PCR, and TCRdb's table has in-frame clones only and misses some. There are some 110,000 clones in the sample; around 73% occur only once, and under 5.5% lies in the top ten. On this clone itself: Its antigen is still unknown.

Study-level findings and limits: An analysis was carried out at a later point. It showed that HLA-associated TCR beta chains were more clonally expanded than equally common non-associated chains. TCR beta V- and J-gene trimming was later associated with a missense DCLRE1C variant. TCR beta sequences reportedly predicted most subjects' HLA-A and HLA-B alleles accurately.

V dropped 3 bases and J dropped 1; count of bases not matched to a gene: 7. Germline loops: CDR1 LGHNA, CDR2 YNFKEQ. This CDR3 region has 17 residues. This clonotype originated in a man aged 60 to 75 in good health and CMV-seropositive. The sequencing input was PBMCs. J is TRBJ2-2 and V is TRBV4-2, with 8 bases aligning to TRBD1. The CDR3, as DNA: TGTGCCAGCAGCCAGAGAACAGGGGGTAGGAACACCGGGGAGCTGTTTTTT. This gives the protein CASSQRTGGRNTGELFF.